This T cell receptor (beta chain) was documented in a study of OX40 agonist ivuxolimab in advanced cancers. Trimming left V 1 base short and J 0 bases short, with 4 bases between. CDR1 is LNHDA, CDR2 SQIVND, per germline (reference sequence). The CDR3 is 14 residues long. As for this clone: Its antigen is as yet unknown.

Study findings and constraints: Among some nonresponders, normalized T-cell clonal expansion was also low.

The repertoire was sequenced with immunoSEQ multiplex PCR; TCRdb's copy has only in-frame clones and lacks some. The top ten clones hold more than 4.5% of a sample with tens of thousands of clones, more than 70% of them seen once. Sequenced material: CD4+ or CD8+ T cells sorted from blood, taken in a trial of the OX40 agonist ivuxolimab. The rearrangement links TRBV19 to TRBJ2-1; D unresolved. This TCR was recovered from an adult with an advanced solid tumor such as melanoma, head and neck, liver or kidney cancer. CDR3 amino acids: CASSIGASYNEQFF. Written as DNA, the CDR3 is TGTGCCAGTAGTATAGGAGCCTCCTACAATGAGCAGTTCTTC.